Listed below are T cell receptor beta chains from one sample, sequenced in a study of blood T cells in healthy people across ages. TCRdb re-called the 5' RACE reads with MiXCR, one entry per CDR3 protein. The sample holds more than 500,000 distinct CDR3 sequences, roughly 29% seen once. The sample comprised blood. Source of these receptors: a woman in her seventies in good health. CDR3s leave out the opening cysteine and the closing phenylalanine or tryptophan. Rows may omit the clone size; those that give it use once, few, many or a size class.

cdr3_aa: SARRGGRLNEQF
clone_size: .
v_call: TRBV20-1
j_call: TRBJ2-1

cdr3_aa: SAVRGGKDTQY
clone_size: few
v_call: TRBV20-1
j_call: TRBJ2-3

cdr3_aa: SARRPSVTYEQY
clone_size: .
v_call: TRBV20-1
j_call: TRBJ2-7

cdr3_aa: ATQTGINQPQH
clone_size: few
v_call: TRBV10-3
j_call: TRBJ1-5

cdr3_aa: ASSQFVGGWYEQY
clone_size: .
v_call: TRBV3-1
j_call: .

cdr3_aa: ASSSTQGSYT
clone_size: .
v_call: TRBV27
j_call: TRBJ1-2

cdr3_aa: ASSLVVQGGEKLF
clone_size: .
v_call: TRBV7-2
j_call: TRBJ1-4

cdr3_aa: ASSPNSGVVSDTQY
clone_size: many
v_call: TRBV7-2
j_call: TRBJ2-3

cdr3_aa: ASSHSRDRGFDEQF
clone_size: many
v_call: TRBV3-1
j_call: TRBJ2-1

cdr3_aa: ASSYIYGANVLT
clone_size: .
v_call: TRBV27
j_call: TRBJ2-6

cdr3_aa: ASKVAGVDYGYT
clone_size: .
v_call: TRBV5-1
j_call: TRBJ1-2

cdr3_aa: ASSHLAGGRETQY
clone_size: .
v_call: TRBV3-1
j_call: TRBJ2-5

cdr3_aa: ASSSPGINTEAF
clone_size: .
v_call: TRBV6-5
j_call: TRBJ1-1

cdr3_aa: SASHGSGGRSEQF
clone_size: few
v_call: TRBV20-1
j_call: TRBJ2-1

cdr3_aa: ASSPEGRLPLEQY
clone_size: few
v_call: TRBV7-8
j_call: TRBJ2-5